A selection of T cell receptor beta chains follows, all from one sample in a study of blood T cell repertoires in COVID-19. Only in-frame clones appear in the TCRdb table, and some are missing; sequencing was by immunoSEQ multiplex PCR. The sample holds some 200,000 clones; 60% to 80% are singletons and the top ten take roughly 17%. Material: PBMCs or T cells enriched from blood (not recorded which). Receptor source: a woman in her forties or fifties who had recovered from COVID-19. Both conserved end residues are part of each CDR3. The D gene is left open where the match is weak. Size tells how often a clone was seen (once, few, many) or the class of an expanded clone, and some rows leave it out.

d_gene: TRBD1; j_gene: TRBJ2-7; v_gene: TRBV6-5; abundance: .; CDR3aa: CASSYHRDSYEQYF; CDR3nt: TGTGCCAGCAGTTACCACCGGGACAGCTACGAGCAGTACTTC
d_gene: .; j_gene: TRBJ2-3; v_gene: TRBV6-2/TRBV6-3; abundance: .; CDR3aa: CASSSSASTDTQYF; CDR3nt: TGTGCCAGCAGTTCTAGCGCTAGCACAGATACGCAGTATTTT
d_gene: .; j_gene: TRBJ2-7; v_gene: TRBV3-1/TRBV3-2; abundance: .; CDR3aa: CASSQQGTYEQYF; CDR3nt: TGTGCCAGCAGCCAACAGGGCACCTACGAGCAGTACTTC
d_gene: .; j_gene: TRBJ1-5; v_gene: TRBV6-2/TRBV6-3; abundance: .; CDR3aa: CASSPRSNQPQHF; CDR3nt: TGTGCCAGCAGTCCGAGGAGCAATCAGCCCCAGCATTTT
d_gene: TRBD2; j_gene: TRBJ2-2; v_gene: TRBV28; abundance: .; CDR3aa: CASSSIPGLAGGDTGELFF; CDR3nt: TGTGCCAGCAGTAGCATTCCGGGACTAGCGGGAGGGGACACCGGGGAGCTGTTTTTT
d_gene: TRBD1; j_gene: TRBJ2-7; v_gene: TRBV27; abundance: .; CDR3aa: CATRTGTVTYEQYF; CDR3nt: TGTGCCACCCGGACCGGGACAGTAACCTACGAGCAGTACTTC
d_gene: .; j_gene: TRBJ2-7; v_gene: TRBV7-2; abundance: few; CDR3aa: CASSTTDTAIGYEQYF; CDR3nt: TGTGCCAGCAGCACAACAGACACGGCAATCGGCTACGAGCAGTACTTC
d_gene: .; j_gene: TRBJ2-3; v_gene: TRBV7-8; abundance: .; CDR3aa: CASDPTASTDTQYF; CDR3nt: TGTGCCAGCGATCCCACCGCGAGCACAGATACGCAGTATTTT
d_gene: .; j_gene: TRBJ2-7; v_gene: TRBV5-1; abundance: .; CDR3aa: CASSRREGYEQYF; CDR3nt: TGCGCCAGCAGCCGGAGGGAAGGCTACGAGCAGTACTTC
d_gene: TRBD1; j_gene: TRBJ1-4; v_gene: TRBV19; abundance: .; CDR3aa: CASSSTGTGPGGEKLFF; CDR3nt: TGTGCCAGTAGTTCTACCGGGACAGGTCCCGGAGGGGAAAAACTGTTTTTT
d_gene: TRBD2; j_gene: TRBJ2-5; v_gene: TRBV27; abundance: .; CDR3aa: CASSRGGLETQYF; CDR3nt: TGTGCCAGCAGCCGGGGGGGGCTCGAGACCCAGTACTTC
d_gene: .; j_gene: TRBJ1-3; v_gene: TRBV12-3/TRBV12-4; abundance: .; CDR3aa: CASSDLAGNTIYF; CDR3nt: TGTGCCAGCAGTGATCTCGCGGGAAACACCATATATTTT
d_gene: .; j_gene: TRBJ2-7; v_gene: TRBV3-1/TRBV3-2; abundance: once; CDR3aa: CASSQVAVGATEQYF; CDR3nt: TGTGCCAGCAGCCAAGTTGCTGTGGGAGCCACGGAGCAGTACTTC
d_gene: TRBD1; j_gene: TRBJ1-6; v_gene: TRBV18; abundance: .; CDR3aa: CASSQTGDYNSPLHF; CDR3nt: TGTGCCAGCTCACAGACAGGGGACTATAATTCACCCCTCCACTTT
d_gene: .; j_gene: TRBJ1-1; v_gene: TRBV27; abundance: .; CDR3aa: CASSWAPNTEAFF; CDR3nt: TGTGCCAGCAGTTGGGCACCGAACACTGAAGCTTTCTTT
d_gene: .; j_gene: TRBJ2-3; v_gene: TRBV2; abundance: few; CDR3aa: CASINGYKMADTQYF; CDR3nt: TGTGCCAGCATCAACGGGTATAAAATGGCAGATACGCAGTATTTT
d_gene: TRBD1; j_gene: TRBJ1-5; v_gene: TRBV6-2/TRBV6-3; abundance: .; CDR3aa: CASSPTGRNQPQHF; CDR3nt: TGTGCCAGCAGTCCGACAGGGCGCAATCAGCCCCAGCATTTT
d_gene: .; j_gene: TRBJ2-1; v_gene: TRBV18; abundance: .; CDR3aa: CASSPSSTTLGNEQFF; CDR3nt: TGTGCCAGCTCACCTTCTAGCACAACTCTCGGCAATGAGCAGTTCTTC
d_gene: .; j_gene: TRBJ2-5; v_gene: TRBV24-1; abundance: .; CDR3aa: CATRGTGVETQYF; CDR3nt: TGTGCCACCAGGGGCACGGGGGTTGAGACCCAGTACTTC
d_gene: .; j_gene: TRBJ1-1; v_gene: TRBV5-4; abundance: once; CDR3aa: CASRNRGTEAFF; CDR3nt: TGTGCCAGCAGAAACCGAGGCACTGAAGCTTTCTTT
d_gene: .; j_gene: TRBJ1-4; v_gene: TRBV15; abundance: .; CDR3aa: CATSRGASGQNEKLFF; CDR3nt: TGTGCCACCAGCCGTGGGGCGTCCGGACAGAATGAAAAACTGTTTTTT
d_gene: TRBD2; j_gene: TRBJ2-7; v_gene: TRBV6-5; abundance: .; CDR3aa: CASMNSGRRGEQYF; CDR3nt: TGTGCCAGCATGAATAGCGGGAGGAGGGGCGAGCAGTACTTC
d_gene: .; j_gene: TRBJ1-4; v_gene: TRBV25-1; abundance: .; CDR3aa: CASSESGRTNEKLFF; CDR3nt: TGTGCCAGCAGTGAATCAGGCAGAACTAATGAAAAACTGTTTTTT
d_gene: TRBD1; j_gene: TRBJ1-6; v_gene: TRBV7-2; abundance: .; CDR3aa: CASSSGQGQSPLHF; CDR3nt: TGTGCCAGCAGCAGTGGACAGGGTCAATCACCCCTCCACTTT
d_gene: .; j_gene: TRBJ1-2; v_gene: TRBV7-9; abundance: .; CDR3aa: CASSLGLVYGYTF; CDR3nt: TGTGCCAGCAGCCTGGGACTTGTCTATGGCTACACCTTC
d_gene: TRBD1; j_gene: TRBJ2-2; v_gene: TRBV6-5; abundance: few; CDR3aa: CASSRGQGNTGELFF; CDR3nt: TGTGCCAGCAGTCGCGGACAGGGTAACACCGGGGAGCTGTTTTTT
d_gene: .; j_gene: TRBJ1-2; v_gene: TRBV6-5; abundance: .; CDR3aa: CASSPVGGSFYGYTF; CDR3nt: TGTGCCAGCAGTCCAGTGGGGGGAAGCTTCTATGGCTACACCTTC
d_gene: .; j_gene: TRBJ2-4; v_gene: TRBV28; abundance: .; CDR3aa: CASSQTQNIQYF; CDR3nt: TGTGCCAGCAGCCAGACTCAAAACATTCAGTACTTC
d_gene: .; j_gene: TRBJ1-1; v_gene: TRBV9; abundance: .; CDR3aa: CASSVEQGLATEAFF; CDR3nt: TGTGCCAGCAGCGTAGAGCAGGGGTTGGCCACTGAAGCTTTCTTT
d_gene: TRBD2; j_gene: TRBJ2-1; v_gene: TRBV6-2/TRBV6-3; abundance: .; CDR3aa: CASSYLGGRPNGEQFF; CDR3nt: TGTGCCAGCAGTTACTTAGGCGGGAGACCCAACGGGGAGCAGTTCTTC
d_gene: .; j_gene: TRBJ1-3; v_gene: TRBV7-8; abundance: .; CDR3aa: CASSPEGLGNTIYF; CDR3nt: TGTGCCAGCAGCCCGGAGGGTTTGGGAAACACCATATATTTT
d_gene: TRBD2; j_gene: TRBJ2-1; v_gene: TRBV7-8; abundance: once; CDR3aa: CASSLQAGTSETALNEQFF; CDR3nt: TGTGCCAGCAGCTTGCAAGCCGGGACTAGCGAGACAGCTTTGAATGAGCAGTTCTTC
d_gene: TRBD1; j_gene: TRBJ2-7; v_gene: TRBV5-1; abundance: .; CDR3aa: CASGETGVRYEQYF; CDR3nt: TGCGCCAGCGGCGAGACAGGGGTACGCTACGAGCAGTACTTC
d_gene: TRBD1; j_gene: TRBJ1-6; v_gene: TRBV7-9; abundance: .; CDR3aa: CASSLGQENSPLHF; CDR3nt: TGTGCCAGCAGCTTGGGACAGGAGAATTCACCCCTCCACTTT
d_gene: TRBD1; j_gene: TRBJ2-5; v_gene: TRBV5-1; abundance: .; CDR3aa: CASSLGGQLGETQYF; CDR3nt: TGCGCCAGCAGCTTGGGGGGACAGTTAGGGGAGACCCAGTACTTC
d_gene: .; j_gene: TRBJ1-3; v_gene: TRBV5-6; abundance: .; CDR3aa: CASSFWSSSGNTIYF; CDR3nt: TGTGCCAGCAGCTTTTGGTCGAGCTCTGGAAACACCATATATTTT
d_gene: TRBD2; j_gene: TRBJ2-5; v_gene: TRBV6-5; abundance: .; CDR3aa: CASRESGMETQYF; CDR3nt: TGTGCCAGCAGGGAGAGCGGGATGGAGACCCAGTACTTC
d_gene: .; j_gene: TRBJ2-6; v_gene: TRBV5-4; abundance: .; CDR3aa: CASSFAVISGANVLTF; CDR3nt: TGTGCCAGCAGCTTTGCGGTTATCTCTGGGGCCAACGTCCTGACTTTC
d_gene: TRBD1; j_gene: TRBJ1-2; v_gene: TRBV5-1; abundance: few; CDR3aa: CASSLRTGTNYGYTF; CDR3nt: TGCGCCAGCAGCCTACGGACAGGGACTAACTATGGCTACACCTTC
d_gene: TRBD2; j_gene: TRBJ2-1; v_gene: TRBV7-3; abundance: .; CDR3aa: CASSLTAGGTSEQFF; CDR3nt: TGTGCCAGCAGCTTAACCGCGGGAGGGACTTCTGAGCAGTTCTTC
d_gene: .; j_gene: TRBJ2-7; v_gene: TRBV7-9; abundance: .; CDR3aa: CASSTTGDAQYF; CDR3nt: TGTGCCAGCAGCACCACGGGGGATGCGCAGTACTTC
d_gene: .; j_gene: TRBJ1-1; v_gene: TRBV3-1/TRBV3-2; abundance: once; CDR3aa: CASSQLGGGTEAFF; CDR3nt: TGTGCCAGCAGCCAATTAGGTGGGGGGACTGAAGCTTTCTTT
d_gene: TRBD2; j_gene: TRBJ2-7; v_gene: TRBV2; abundance: .; CDR3aa: CASSEATVGLAGVGF; CDR3nt: TGTGCCAGCAGTGAAGCGACCGTCGGACTAGCGGGAGTGGGCTTC
d_gene: TRBD1; j_gene: TRBJ1-5; v_gene: TRBV6-1; abundance: few; CDR3aa: CASSDGTASNQPQHF; CDR3nt: TGTGCCAGCAGTGACGGGACAGCTAGCAATCAGCCCCAGCATTTT
d_gene: .; j_gene: TRBJ2-2; v_gene: TRBV3-1/TRBV3-2; abundance: .; CDR3aa: CASSLAGGLFF; CDR3nt: TGTGCCAGCAGCCTAGCCGGTGGGCTGTTTTTT
d_gene: .; j_gene: TRBJ1-2; v_gene: TRBV28; abundance: once; CDR3aa: CASSPSRRSGYTF; CDR3nt: TGTGCCAGCAGCCCCTCGAGAAGGAGTGGCTACACCTTC
d_gene: .; j_gene: TRBJ2-7; v_gene: TRBV3-1/TRBV3-2; abundance: .; CDR3aa: CASSQLYEQYF; CDR3nt: TGTGCCAGCAGCCAACTCTACGAGCAGTACTTC
d_gene: .; j_gene: TRBJ1-1; v_gene: TRBV3-1/TRBV3-2; abundance: .; CDR3aa: CASRRANTEAFF; CDR3nt: TGTGCCAGCAGAAGAGCGAACACTGAAGCTTTCTTT